Listed here is a single TCR beta chain. The source of the sample is a study of cytomegalovirus exposure and HLA in healthy donors. 60 Vbeta and 13 Jbeta primers were used in PCR. Repertoires were generated with immunoSEQ multiplex PCR, while TCRdb's copy carries only in-frame clones and drops some. Listed are about 34,000 clones; 1.5% to 2% falls within the top ten. The germline V gene encodes CDR1 MDHEN and CDR2 SYDVKM. Trimming at V came to 10 bases and at J to 6 bases, leaving 8 bases not matched to a gene. The length of the CDR3 is 13 residues. This clonotype was obtained from a woman aged 40 to 50 in good health and CMV-seropositive. Sequencing was done on a sample of PBMCs. The genes are TRBV28 and TRBJ1-4, with 7 bases aligning to TRBD1. The CDR3 loop is CATLTGLDEKLFF. The CDR3, as DNA: TGTGCCACCCTGACAGGGTTGGATGAAAAACTGTTTTTT. The whole variable domain, remainder taken from reference TRBV28 and TRBJ1-4, is DVKVTQSSRYLVKRTGEKVFLECVQDMDHENMFWYRQDPGLGLRLIYFSYDVKMKEKGDIPEGYSVSREKKERFSLILESASTNQTSMYLCATLTGLDEKLFFGSGTQLSVL.